A single sample gave rise to the 18 T cell receptor beta chains below, sequenced in a study of molecular identifiers for immune sequencing clone quantification. MiXCR was run by TCRdb on the PCR reads, yielding one entry per CDR3 protein. The sample lists about 320,000 distinct CDR3 sequences, about 23% occurring once. The sample consisted of naive CD8+ T cells from blood, with Jurkat cell RNA spiked in. Subset noted: FACS-sorted CD8+CD4-CCR7+CD45RA+ naive T cells. The receptors come from a human donor in good health. Some libraries in this study had Jurkat cell RNA spiked in.

This chain links TRBV13 with TRBJ2-7; 7 positions match TRBD2. CDR1 is PRHDT and CDR2 is FYEKMQ in the germline V gene (reference sequence). The CDR3 runs to 15 residues. V lost 2 bases and J lost 2; bases outside the gene matches: 6. CDR3: CASSLLASGPYEQYF. For the CDR3, the DNA is TGTGCCAGCAGCTTACTGGCTAGCGGACCCTACGAGCAGTACTTC.

The table lists this clonotype with a few counts. V and J are TRBV27 and TRBJ1-5; 7 nucleotides line up with TRBD1. The CDR3 runs 16 residues. V lost 3 bases, J lost 3 bases, and 8 bases stayed unmatched. Germline CDR1 reads MNHEY; CDR2 reads SMNVEV (reference sequence). CDR3: CASSFARDSDNQPQHF. The CDR3 DNA follows: TGTGCCAGCAGTTTCGCTCGGGACAGCGACAATCAGCCCCAGCATTTT.

This clonotype was seen a handful of times. This sequence joins TRBV6-5 and TRBJ2-2; the D gene is possibly TRBD2 (5 bases). This CDR3 has 14 amino acids. Germline values: CDR1 MNHEY, CDR2 SVGAGI. The germline V and J ends were trimmed by 2 bases and 3 bases, with 7 bases remaining between them. The CDR3 sequence: CASSYSGDTGELFF. In DNA, the CDR3 is TGTGCCAGCAGTTACAGCGGAGACACCGGGGAGCTGTTTTTT.

The chain joins TRBV11-2 to TRBJ2-7; 7 bases align to TRBD1. CDR1 SGHAT and CDR2 FQNNGV come from the germline V gene. The V gene end was trimmed by 1 base and the J gene end by 5 bases; junction bases not matched to a gene: 5. CDR3 length equals 14 residues. CDR3 sequence reads: CASSLAGQVDEQYF. Written as DNA, the CDR3 is TGTGCCAGCAGCTTAGCTGGACAGGTTGACGAGCAGTACTTC.

This clonotype was found many times. The chain couples TRBV7-9 to TRBJ2-4, with a tentative D call TRBD2 (6 bases). This CDR3 has 14 residues. Germline V lookup: CDR1 SEHNR, CDR2 FQNEAQ (reference sequence). Trimming stripped 3 bases from V and 3 bases from J, with 9 bases between. CDR3 in DNA: TGTGCCAGCAGCTTCTGGGAGGACAAAAACATTCAGTACTTC. Translating gives CASSFWEDKNIQYF.

This clonotype was counted ten times or more. The chain employs TRBV25-1 and TRBJ2-3; no definite D call. Germline lookup yields CDR1 MGHDK and CDR2 SYGVNS. V lost 2 bases, J lost 1 base, and 4 bases lay in between. The CDR3 length is 13 residues. CDR3: CASSEIGTDTQYF. As DNA, the CDR3 is TGTGCCAGCAGTGAAATCGGCACAGATACGCAGTATTTT.

Notes on this clonotype: This may stem from a read error, because a much larger clone lies one nucleotide away. The chain is built from TRBV14 and TRBJ2-3; 11 bases fit TRBD2. This CDR3 region has 15 residues. Germline CDR1 and CDR2: SGHDN and FVKESK. The CDR3 sequence: CASSRLAGISDTQCF. The CDR3 bases are TGTGCCAGCAGCCGACTAGCGGGGATATCAGATACGCAGTGTTTT.

In its sample, this clonotype was seen many times. The genes are TRBV6-6 and TRBJ2-5; the D is unclear. Per germline, CDR1 MNHNY and CDR2 SVGAGI (reference sequence). The CDR3 extends over 16 amino acids. V lost 0 bases and J 1 base, leaving 12 bases between the germline ends. The CDR3 DNA is TGTGCCAGCAGTTACTCGACCGAGCAGTCCCAAGAGACCCAGTACTTC. Its protein is CASSYSTEQSQETQYF.

This clonotype was counted many times. CDR3 DNA sequence: TGTGCCAGCAGTTACGTAGCGGGTGCCGGGGAGCTGTTTTTT. As protein: CASSYVAGAGELFF. V usage is TRBV6-5 and J usage is TRBJ2-2, with TRBD2 matching 7 bases. J lost 6 bases, V lost 2 bases, and 3 bases had no gene match. This CDR3 is 14 amino acids long. Germline V CDR1 and CDR2: MNHEY, SVGAGI.

The chain links TRBV29-1 to TRBJ1-1; D possibly corresponds to TRBD1 (5 bases). CDR1 SQVTM and CDR2 ANQGSEA come from the germline V gene. The CDR3 is 12 amino acids. V was pared by 6 bases and J by 0 bases, with 8 bases between. The CDR3 loop reads CSVTAMNTEAFF. As DNA, the CDR3 is TGCAGCGTGACAGCTATGAACACTGAAGCTTTCTTT.

The CDR3 is CASSYTGTNQETQYF. CDR3 nucleotide sequence: TGTGCCAGCAGTTACACCGGGACGAACCAAGAGACCCAGTACTTC. V is TRBV6-5 and J is TRBJ2-5, with D perhaps given as TRBD1 or TRBD2 (5 bases each). Germline assignment: CDR1 MNHEY and CDR2 SVGAGI. V was shortened by 2 bases and J by 0 bases, with 10 bases between the two germline ends. This CDR3 is built from 15 residues.

A word on this clonotype: One junction end disagrees with the germline gene, perhaps due to a read error. This chain links TRBV7-9 with TRBJ2-6; 11 bases are shared with TRBD2. The CDR3 runs 18 residues. Germline CDR1 is SEHNR and CDR2 is FQNEAQ (reference sequence). CDR3 loop: CASSPLAGGTSGVNVLTF. The CDR3 DNA is TGTGCCAGCAGCCCGCTAGCGGGGGGCACCTCTGGGGTCAACGTCCTGACTTTC.

This clonotype turned up a few times. The chain links TRBV3-1 to TRBJ2-1; the D is unclear. V lost 1 base and J lost 8, with 6 bases in between. Germline V gene lookup returns CDR1 LGHDT and CDR2 YNNKEL (reference sequence). The length of the CDR3 is 12 residues. The CDR3 DNA sequence: TGTGCCAGCAGCCAAGTCGGAGATGAGCAGTTCTTC. It translates to CASSQVGDEQFF.

This clonotype has a count of ten or more. The chain joins TRBV5-1 to TRBJ2-7; D may be TRBD1 (6 bases). The germline V and J ends were trimmed by 0 bases and 2 bases, with 6 bases remaining between them. This CDR3 comprises 13 residues. CDR1 and CDR2 from the germline V gene are SGHRS and YFSETQ. The CDR3 reads CASSLGDTYEQYF. In nucleotides, the CDR3 is TGCGCCAGCAGCTTGGGGGACACCTACGAGCAGTACTTC.

V and J are TRBV19 and TRBJ1-1; D uncertain. The ends were cut back, 0 bases at V and 3 bases at J, with 8 bases in the middle. Looked up from germline, CDR1 is LNHDA and CDR2 is SQIVND (reference sequence). The CDR3 loop spans 14 amino acids. CDR3: CASSIDLIYTEAFF. The CDR3 DNA sequence: TGTGCCAGTAGTATAGATCTAATATACACTGAAGCTTTCTTT.

This chain uses TRBV14 with TRBJ1-1; D might be TRBD1 (5 bases). The V and J ends lost 2 bases and 3 bases respectively, with 19 bases between them. The length of the CDR3 is 17 residues. Germline V CDR1 and CDR2: SGHDN, FVKESK. The CDR3 sequence is CASSQPSSGKGDTEAFF. CDR3 coding DNA: TGTGCCAGCAGCCAACCGTCGTCAGGGAAAGGGGACACTGAAGCTTTCTTT.

This CDR3 is CAISESQGYSTDTQYF. Here the CDR3 DNA reads TGTGCCATCAGTGAGTCACAAGGGTACAGCACAGATACGCAGTATTTT. J is TRBJ2-3 and V is TRBV10-3; D is uncertain. This CDR3 comprises 16 residues. Germline lookup yields CDR1 ENHRY and CDR2 SYGVKD. V lost 0 bases, J lost 0 bases, and 10 bases lay in between.

This clonotype was recorded at least ten times. This rearrangement joins TRBV6-2 or TRBV6-3 to TRBJ2-4; D is uncertain. V lost 0 bases, J lost 8 bases, and 8 bases lay in between. The CDR3 runs to 13 residues. Per the germline V gene, CDR1 is MNHEY and CDR2 is SVGEGT. This CDR3 reads CASSYSDLDIQYF. As DNA, the CDR3 is TGTGCCAGCAGTTACTCCGACCTGGACATTCAGTACTTC.